Below, 16 T cell receptor beta chains from the same sample are listed, as sequenced in a study of blood T cell repertoires in COVID-19. Sequenced by immunoSEQ multiplex PCR; TCRdb stores in-frame clones only, minus some. The sample records some 110,000 clones, roughly four fifths being singletons. The sample taken for sequencing was peripheral blood. The receptor source for this set is a woman in her 70s with acute or convalescent COVID-19.

CDR3 nucleotide sequence: TGTGCCAGCAGTCGGACAGTGAACACTGAAGCTTTCTTT. Translation gives CASSRTVNTEAFF. V usage is TRBV6-2 or TRBV6-3 and J usage is TRBJ1-1, with D tentatively TRBD1 (6 bases). Per the germline V gene, CDR1 is MNHEY and CDR2 is SVGEGT. This CDR3 has 13 amino acids. The V and J ends lost 5 bases and 0 bases respectively, with 7 bases between them.

This chain uses TRBV2 with TRBJ2-6; 10 nucleotides match TRBD1. Looked up from germline, CDR1 is SNHLY and CDR2 is FYNNEI. The V segment lost 6 bases and the J segment 0 bases; nucleotides outside the gene matches: 17. The CDR3 is 21 amino acids. This CDR3 reads CASRVDRDRGTYISGANVLTF. The CDR3 DNA reads as TGTGCCAGCAGAGTCGACCGGGACAGGGGAACCTATATCTCTGGGGCCAACGTCCTGACTTTC.

On this clone itself: Possible read error: a much larger clone is one base away. The V gene is TRBV4-2, the J gene TRBJ1-1; D remains ambiguous. In germline, CDR1 is LGHNA, CDR2 YNFKEQ. CDR3 length equals 15 residues. The CDR3 nucleotides read TGTGCCAGCGGCCAAGAGGTGAGGGTAGTCCCTGAAGCTTTCTTT. Its protein is CASGQEVRVVPEAFF.

The genes are TRBV11-2 and TRBJ2-5, with 7 positions matching TRBD1. The CDR3 extends over 16 amino acids. The V segment lost 4 bases and the J segment 5 bases; nucleotides outside the gene matches: 13. Germline-derived CDR1 and CDR2 are SGHAT and FQNNGV. For the CDR3, the DNA is TGTGCCAGCAGCTCCTCCGGGACAGCACGTTGGGAGACCCAGTACTTC. Its translation: CASSSSGTARWETQYF.

The chain employs TRBV4-3 and TRBJ1-2, with TRBD1 as a possible D gene (6 bases). Germline V gives CDR1 LGHNA, CDR2 YSLEER. Trimming pared 0 bases from V and 4 bases from J, leaving 12 bases between. This CDR3 is 15 amino acids long. CDR3 protein: CASSQDAQGLYGYTF. The CDR3 nucleotides read TGCGCCAGCAGCCAAGATGCACAGGGCCTCTATGGCTACACCTTC.

The rearrangement links TRBV7-8 to TRBJ2-2; a weak D match, TRBD1 (6 bases). V was trimmed by 5 bases and J by 8 bases, leaving 18 bases between them. Germline V CDR1 and CDR2: SGHVS, FQNEAQ. The CDR3 runs 15 residues. The CDR3 sequence: CASSHEGLRGGELFF. DNA of the CDR3: TGTGCCAGCAGCCATGAGGGCCTCAGGGGTGGGGAGCTGTTTTTT. The full variable domain, rest sourced from reference TRBV7-8 and TRBJ2-2, is GAGVSQSPRYKVAKRGQDVALRCDPISGHVSLFWYQQALGQGPEFLTYFQNEAQLDKSGLPSDRFFAERPEGSVSTLKIQRTQQEDSAVYLCASSHEGLRGGELFFGEGSRLTVL.

This chain connects TRBV27 to TRBJ1-1; D is possibly TRBD1 (6 bases). The CDR3 length is 14 residues. The V end was cut by 6 bases, the J end by 1 base, with 12 bases between. Germline CDR1 is MNHEY and CDR2 is SMNVEV (reference sequence). For the CDR3, the DNA is TGTGCCAGCAGAAACCTACAGGGGAACACTGAAGCTTTCTTT. Protein product: CASRNLQGNTEAFF.

A single count supports this clone. V usage is TRBV6-2 or TRBV6-3 and J usage is TRBJ2-3; 7 bases are a match to TRBD2. This CDR3 is built from 14 residues. Germline loops: CDR1 MNHEY, CDR2 SVGEGT. Unmatched junction bases numbered 1, after V lost 4 bases and J lost 0 bases. CDR3: CASSSSGSTDTQYF. The CDR3 region has the DNA TGTGCCAGCAGTTCTAGCGGAAGCACAGATACGCAGTATTTT.

The chain couples TRBV4-1 to TRBJ1-2, with D perhaps matching TRBD1 (6 bases). The CDR3 runs 16 residues. Germline values: CDR1 MGHRA, CDR2 YSYEKL. The V end was cut by 4 bases, the J end by 7 bases, with 22 bases between. The DNA of the CDR3 is TGCGCCAGCAGCCCCGACCTATTTAGACGACAGGCTGGCTACACCTTC. It translates to CASSPDLFRRQAGYTF.

V is TRBV7-8 and J is TRBJ1-5, with D tentatively TRBD1 (6 bases). The CDR3 is made up of 14 amino acids. The germline V gene encodes CDR1 SGHVS and CDR2 FQNEAQ. Deletions cut 3 bases from V and 2 bases from J, with 8 bases between. The CDR3 bases are TGTGCCAGCAGCTTGGCAGGGGGCAATCAGCCCCAGCATTTT. The encoded protein is CASSLAGGNQPQHF.

The V call is TRBV5-1, the J call TRBJ2-5, with 12 positions matching TRBD2. Germline CDR1 is SGHRS and CDR2 is YFSETQ. This CDR3 comprises 16 residues. V was pared by 4 bases and J by 2 bases, with 6 bases of the junction left unmatched. CDR3 nucleotides: TGCGCCAGCAGCCAAACTAGCGGGGGGATTCAAGAGACCCAGTACTTC. This codes for CASSQTSGGIQETQYF.

The V call is TRBV5-6, the J call TRBJ1-2; D not resolved. The CDR3 spans 12 residues. Trimming shortened V by 0 bases and J by 4 bases, and 4 bases separated the two germline ends. CDR1 is SGHDT and CDR2 is YYEEEE in the germline V gene. The CDR3 DNA follows: TGTGCCAGCAGCTTGGCTCTCTATGGCTACACCTTC. Translating gives CASSLALYGYTF.

J is TRBJ2-3 and V is TRBV6-2 or TRBV6-3; TRBD2 agrees at 7 bases. Germline loops: CDR1 MNHEY, CDR2 SVGEGT. The trim removed 2 bases at V and 0 bases at J, leaving 5 bases unmatched. The CDR3 runs to 16 residues. CDR3 in DNA: TGTGCCAGCAGTTACGGCGGGGGAGCAAGCACAGATACGCAGTATTTT. Its protein product is CASSYGGGASTDTQYF.

This chain joins TRBV2 and TRBJ1-4; TRBD1 aligns across 8 bases. The germline V gene encodes CDR1 SNHLY and CDR2 FYNNEI. The CDR3 covers 13 residues. V gave up 5 bases and J gave up 8 bases; unmatched junction bases: 4. CDR3: CASSQGAGEKLFF. DNA of the CDR3: TGTGCCAGCAGTCAGGGGGCAGGGGAAAAACTGTTTTTT. Complete variable domain (other parts from reference TRBV2 and TRBJ1-4): EPEVTQTPSHQVTQMGQEVILRCVPISNHLYFYWYRQILGQKVEFLVSFYNNEISEKSEIFDDQFSVERPDGSNFTLKIRSTKLEDSAMYFCASSQGAGEKLFFGSGTQLSVL.

The chain employs TRBV19 and TRBJ1-5; D is ambiguous. The CDR3 contains 15 residues. Looked up from germline, CDR1 is LNHDA and CDR2 is SQIVND (reference sequence). The V end lost 1 base, the J end lost 5 bases, and 12 bases lay between the germline ends. The CDR3 is CASSIVFREYQPQHF. The CDR3 DNA reads TGTGCCAGTAGTATAGTGTTTCGGGAGTATCAGCCCCAGCATTTT.

The chain combines TRBV7-2 with TRBJ1-2, with 7 bases fitting TRBD1. CDR1 SGHTA and CDR2 FQGNSA come from the germline V gene. The length of the CDR3 is 16 residues. Trimming removed 3 bases from V and 7 bases from J; junction bases left unmatched: 14. The DNA for the CDR3 is TGTGCCAGCAGCTTGGGGCCCAAACAGGGGATAACTGGCTACACCTTC. Amino acids: CASSLGPKQGITGYTF.